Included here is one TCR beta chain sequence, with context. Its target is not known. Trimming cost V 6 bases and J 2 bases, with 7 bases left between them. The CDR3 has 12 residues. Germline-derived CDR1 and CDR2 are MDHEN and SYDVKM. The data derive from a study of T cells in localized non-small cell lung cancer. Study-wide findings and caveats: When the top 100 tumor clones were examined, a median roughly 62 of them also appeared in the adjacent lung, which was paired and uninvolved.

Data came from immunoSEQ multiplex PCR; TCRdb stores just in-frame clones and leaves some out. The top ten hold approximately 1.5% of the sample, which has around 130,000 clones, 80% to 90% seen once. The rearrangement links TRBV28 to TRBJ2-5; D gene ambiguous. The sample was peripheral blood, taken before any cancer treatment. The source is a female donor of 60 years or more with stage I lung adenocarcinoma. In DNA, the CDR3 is TGTGCCAGCAGGTCAGATCAAGAGACCCAGTACTTC. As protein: CASRSDQETQYF.